A selection of T cell receptor beta chains follows, all from one sample in a study of cytomegalovirus exposure and HLA in healthy donors. Data came from immunoSEQ multiplex PCR; TCRdb stores just in-frame clones and leaves some out. The table counts 150,000 to 200,000 clones; 1.3% lies in the top ten. The specimen was PBMCs. The receptors here all came from a woman aged 55-75 years in good health and CMV-seronegative. Each CDR3 is given with its conserved first and last residue. Each record gives: V gene, J gene, D gene, CDR3 protein, CDR3 DNA. D genes are given only for firm matches.

TRBV9	TRBJ1-1	-	CASSVDLDSAEAFF	TGTGCCAGCAGCGTAGATTTGGACAGCGCCGAAGCTTTCTTT
TRBV19	TRBJ1-2	TRBD1	CASTSGGQGDGYTF	TGTGCCAGTACCTCCGGGGGACAGGGAGATGGCTACACCTTC
TRBV4-2	TRBJ1-5	TRBD1	CASSQEGQGVNQPQHF	TGTGCCAGCAGCCAAGAGGGACAGGGGGTAAATCAGCCCCAGCATTTT
TRBV5-8	TRBJ2-1	-	CASSGSLSYNEQFF	TGTGCCAGCAGCGGGAGTTTGTCCTACAATGAGCAGTTCTTC
TRBV11-2	TRBJ2-5	-	CASSPQEGTETQYF	TGTGCCAGCAGCCCCCAGGAGGGAACAGAGACCCAGTACTTC
TRBV5-1	TRBJ2-5	-	CASSLAQGLEYF	TGCGCCAGCAGCTTGGCGCAGGGATTGGAGTACTTC
TRBV7-9	TRBJ2-3	TRBD1	CASSARGTGLDTQYF	TGTGCCAGCAGCGCCAGGGGGACAGGTTTAGATACGCAGTATTTT
TRBV11-3	TRBJ2-1	TRBD2	CASSFTSGRDEQFF	TGTGCCAGCAGCTTTACTAGCGGGAGGGATGAGCAGTTCTTC
TRBV4-1	TRBJ1-6	-	CASTQVGGSGPLHF	TGCGCCAGCACCCAAGTGGGTGGTTCGGGACCCCTCCACTTT
TRBV6-1	TRBJ2-7	-	CASTVAPQGGYEQYF	TGTGCCAGCACTGTGGCCCCGCAGGGTGGCTACGAGCAGTACTTC
TRBV7-3	TRBJ2-1	TRBD1	CASSLTGGPYNEQFF	TGTGCCAGCAGCTTGACAGGGGGTCCATACAATGAGCAGTTCTTC
TRBV2	TRBJ1-1	-	CASRGTENTEAFF	TGTGCCAGCAGGGGGACTGAAAACACTGAAGCTTTCTTT
TRBV2	TRBJ2-5	-	CASSRTGPETQYF	TGTGCCAGCAGTCGCACAGGGCCAGAGACCCAGTACTTC
TRBV28	TRBJ2-3	TRBD2	CASSFPGLAGVTDTQYF	TGTGCCAGCAGTTTTCCAGGACTAGCGGGGGTCACAGATACGCAGTATTTT
TRBV5-4	TRBJ2-7	TRBD2	CASSGGGTRSYEQYF	TGTGCCAGCAGCGGGGGGGGGACTAGGTCCTACGAGCAGTACTTC
TRBV7-3	TRBJ2-3	TRBD2	CASSFDRGADTQYF	TGTGCCAGCAGCTTTGATCGGGGGGCAGATACGCAGTATTTT
TRBV5-4	TRBJ2-2	TRBD1	CASSFGTEGTGELFF	TGTGCCAGCAGCTTCGGGACAGAGGGCACCGGGGAGCTGTTTTTT
TRBV27	TRBJ2-7	TRBD1	CASSLTPGQGHEQYF	TGTGCCAGCAGTCTTACCCCGGGACAGGGCCACGAGCAGTACTTC
TRBV5-1	TRBJ2-7	TRBD1	CASSSIQGAIYEQYF	TGCGCCAGCAGCTCGATACAGGGGGCAATTTACGAGCAGTACTTC
TRBV28	TRBJ1-1	-	CASSLAGTEAFF	TGTGCCAGCAGTTTAGCCGGGACTGAAGCTTTCTTT
TRBV5-1	TRBJ1-4	-	CASSLTGRGNEKLFF	TGCGCCAGCAGCTTGACCGGGAGAGGTAATGAAAAACTGTTTTTT
TRBV4-1	TRBJ2-3	-	CASSSQSGTDTQYF	TGCGCCAGCAGCAGTCAGTCTGGCACAGATACGCAGTATTTT
TRBV5-6	TRBJ1-2	-	CASSLALGSLNYGYTF	TGTGCCAGCAGCTTGGCCCTAGGTTCCCTAAACTATGGCTACACCTTC
TRBV4-3	TRBJ2-6	-	CASSFTSGGGANVLTF	TGCGCCAGCAGCTTTACTAGTGGTGGTGGGGCCAACGTCCTGACTTTC
TRBV23-1	TRBJ2-1	-	CAPVCRENPRSYNEQFF	TGCGCCCCGGTCTGCAGGGAAAACCCCCGCTCCTACAATGAGCAGTTCTTC
TRBV5-1	TRBJ2-2	-	CAWHPPGGRIGELFF	TGCGCTTGGCATCCGCCAGGGGGGCGAATCGGGGAGCTGTTTTTT
TRBV7-2	TRBJ2-4	TRBD1	CASSLGGTGSLKNIQYF	TGTGCCAGCAGCTTAGGGGGGACAGGGAGCCTTAAAAACATTCAGTACTTC
TRBV5-4	TRBJ1-4	-	CASSLGGYEKLFF	TGTGCCAGCAGTTTAGGGGGATATGAAAAACTGTTTTTT
TRBV9	TRBJ1-2	-	CASSVGGRFGYTF	TGTGCCAGCAGCGTAGGAGGAAGGTTCGGCTACACCTTC
TRBV18	TRBJ1-4	-	CASSPLGGGPDEKLFF	TGTGCCAGCTCACCACTGGGGGGGGGACCGGATGAAAAACTGTTTTTT
TRBV7-6	TRBJ2-7	-	CASSLEGDSYEQYF	TGTGCCAGCAGCTTAGAAGGGGACTCATACGAGCAGTACTTC
TRBV5-1	TRBJ2-5	TRBD2	CASSFWGLAGGVETQYF	TGCGCCAGCAGCTTCTGGGGACTAGCGGGGGGAGTAGAGACCCAGTACTTC
TRBV5-1	TRBJ2-7	TRBD1	CASSISPSGQGSYEQYF	TGCGCCAGCAGCATATCACCCTCCGGACAGGGCTCCTACGAGCAGTACTTC
TRBV4-3	TRBJ2-7	TRBD1	CASSRTGTGESYEQCF	TGCGCCAGCAGCCGTACCGGGACAGGGGAGTCCTACGAGCAGTGCTTC
TRBV5-1	TRBJ2-3	TRBD1	CASSLGDRGQDTQYF	TGCGCCAGCAGCTTGGGCGACAGGGGGCAAGATACGCAGTATTTT
TRBV12-5	TRBJ2-5	TRBD2	CASGSSGRVRETQYF	TGTGCTAGTGGTTCTAGCGGGAGAGTTAGAGAGACCCAGTACTTC
TRBV14	TRBJ1-1	-	CASSQFWGGEAFF	TGTGCCAGCAGCCAATTCTGGGGAGGGGAAGCTTTCTTT
TRBV2	TRBJ1-5	-	CASSRGRSNQPQHF	TGTGCCAGCAGTAGAGGAAGGAGCAATCAGCCCCAGCATTTT
TRBV19	TRBJ2-3	-	CASSIGLGGTDTQYF	TGTGCCAGTAGTATAGGTTTGGGAGGTACAGATACGCAGTATTTT
TRBV19	TRBJ1-1	-	CASSSPWAAPRGMNTEAFF	TGTGCCAGTAGTTCTCCTTGGGCCGCTCCCAGGGGCATGAACACTGAAGCTTTCTTT
TRBV6-1	TRBJ1-3	TRBD1	CASSERDRGSGNTIYF	TGTGCCAGCAGTGAAAGGGACAGGGGCTCTGGAAACACCATATATTTT
TRBV9	TRBJ1-2	TRBD1	CASSLTGDYGYTF	TGTGCCAGCAGCCTCACAGGGGACTATGGCTACACCTTC
TRBV4-1	TRBJ1-1	TRBD1	CASSPQGIGAEAFF	TGCGCCAGCAGCCCACAGGGGATAGGGGCTGAAGCTTTCTTT
TRBV6-5	TRBJ1-3	-	CASRLGRRTGNTIYF	TGTGCCAGCAGACTAGGGAGGAGGACTGGAAACACCATATATTTT
TRBV9	TRBJ1-5	-	CASSVDSYQPQHF	TGTGCCAGCAGCGTAGACAGTTATCAGCCCCAGCATTTT
TRBV5-1	TRBJ1-6	TRBD1	CASSPGTGRGTNSPLHF	TGCGCCAGCAGCCCCGGGACAGGGCGGGGAACTAATTCACCCCTCCACTTT
TRBV11-2	TRBJ2-5	-	CASSFQEGVPETQYF	TGTGCCAGCAGCTTTCAAGAGGGAGTCCCGGAGACCCAGTACTTC
TRBV19	TRBJ2-7	TRBD2	CASSPGLAVSYEQYF	TGTGCCAGTAGTCCCGGACTAGCGGTGAGCTACGAGCAGTACTTC
TRBV18	TRBJ2-3	TRBD2	CASSPSGAGTDTQYF	TGTGCCAGCTCACCAAGCGGGGCGGGCACAGATACGCAGTATTTT